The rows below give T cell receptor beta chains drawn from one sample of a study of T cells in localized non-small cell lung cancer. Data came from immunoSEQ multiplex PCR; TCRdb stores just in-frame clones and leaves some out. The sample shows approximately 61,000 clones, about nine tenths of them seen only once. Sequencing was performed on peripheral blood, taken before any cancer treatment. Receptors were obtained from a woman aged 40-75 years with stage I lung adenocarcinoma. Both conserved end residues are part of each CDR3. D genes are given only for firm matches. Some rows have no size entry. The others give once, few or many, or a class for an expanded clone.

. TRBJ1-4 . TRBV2 TGTGCCAGCAGGACCGGGACAACTAATGAAAAACTGTTTTTT CASRTGTTNEKLFF
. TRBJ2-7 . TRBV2 TGTGCCAGCGTTACGCAGGCTAGTACCTCCTACGAGCAGTACTTC CASVTQASTSYEQYF
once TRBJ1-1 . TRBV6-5 TGTGCCAGCAGTTACTGGAAGGAGAACACTGAAGCTTTCTTT CASSYWKENTEAFF
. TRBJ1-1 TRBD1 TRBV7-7 TGTGCTAGCAGCCGGGACAGGGAAGCTGAAGCTTTCTTT CASSRDREAEAFF
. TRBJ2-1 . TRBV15 TGTGCCACCAGCAGACCCGACAGGTACAATGAGCAGTTCTTC CATSRPDRYNEQFF
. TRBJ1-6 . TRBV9 TGTGCCAGCAGCGTAGAGCGAGGGGGGGTAGGTAATTCACCCCTCCACTTT CASSVERGGVGNSPLHF
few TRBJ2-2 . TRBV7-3 TGTGCCAGCAGCTTAGTCTTGGCTGGGGAGCTGTTTTTT CASSLVLAGELFF
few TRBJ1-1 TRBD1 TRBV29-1 TGCAGCGTTAGGACAGGAGTGCCCACTGAAGCTTTCTTT CSVRTGVPTEAFF
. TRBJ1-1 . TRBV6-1 TGTGCCAGCAGTGAAAGTCCAAGCATGAACACTGAAGCTTTCTTT CASSESPSMNTEAFF
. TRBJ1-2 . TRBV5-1 TGCGCCAGCAGCTTGGCGGGTGGCTATGGCTACACCTTC CASSLAGGYGYTF
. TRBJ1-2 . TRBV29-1 TGCAGCGTGGCAGAGGGGCATGGCTACACCTTC CSVAEGHGYTF
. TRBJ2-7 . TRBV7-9 TGTGCCAGCAGCTTAGTCCAGGGATCCCCCTACGAGCAGTACTTC CASSLVQGSPYEQYF
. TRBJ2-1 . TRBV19 TGTGCCAGTAGTATAGAGGGTAGCTCCTACAATGAGCAGTTCTTC CASSIEGSSYNEQFF
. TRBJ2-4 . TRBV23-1 TGCGCCAGCCTTCTGCGGGCCAAAAACATTCAGTACTTC CASLLRAKNIQYF
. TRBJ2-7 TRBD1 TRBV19 TGTGCCACGCAATTACCCGGGACAGGGGCCAACGAGCAGTACTTC CATQLPGTGANEQYF
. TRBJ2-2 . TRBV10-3 TGTGCCATAAGGGGAGAAACGAACACCGGGGAGCTGTTTTTT CAIRGETNTGELFF
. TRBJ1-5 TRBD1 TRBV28 TGTGCCAGCACCCCGACAGGGACGGGCAATCAGCCCCAGCATTTT CASTPTGTGNQPQHF
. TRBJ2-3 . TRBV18 TGTGCCAGCTCATACACAGGGAGTGCAGATACGCAGTATTTT CASSYTGSADTQYF
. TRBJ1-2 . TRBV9 TGTGCCAGCAGCGTAGGGGCAGCCACTCTGGGGGGCTACACCTTC CASSVGAATLGGYTF
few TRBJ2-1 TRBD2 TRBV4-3 TGCGCCAGCAGCCAGTCTAGCGGGGGTTACAATGAGCAGTTCTTC CASSQSSGGYNEQFF
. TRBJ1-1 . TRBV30 TGTGCCGGCGAACAGGGATGGGACACTGAAGCTTTCTTT CAGEQGWDTEAFF
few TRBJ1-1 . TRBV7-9 TGTGCCAGCAGCCTCCCTGGCTTTAACACTGAAGCTTTCTTT CASSLPGFNTEAFF
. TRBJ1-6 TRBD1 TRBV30 TGTGCCTGGAGCATAGACAGGGGAGTTCCCTATAATTCACCCCTCCACTTT CAWSIDRGVPYNSPLHF
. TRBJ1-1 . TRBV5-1 TGCGCCAGCAGCTTGGAGGCTAGGCAGGGCACTGAAGCTTTCTTT CASSLEARQGTEAFF
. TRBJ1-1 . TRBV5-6 TGTGCCAGCAGCTTGGGTCTTGGTGAAGCTTTCTTT CASSLGLGEAFF
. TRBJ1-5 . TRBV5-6 TGTGCCAGCAGCACTCTCGGGGGGGTAGGTAATTGGGATCAGCCCCAGCATTTT CASSTLGGVGNWDQPQHF
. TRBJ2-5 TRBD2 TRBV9 TGTGCCAGCAGCGTAGGGACTAGCGGACAAGAGACCCAGTACTTC CASSVGTSGQETQYF
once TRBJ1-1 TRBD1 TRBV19 TGTGCCAGTAGTCCCTTCCAGGGGGCCGTGGGGGTATGGACTGAAGCTTTCTTT CASSPFQGAVGVWTEAFF
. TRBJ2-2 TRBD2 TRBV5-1 TGCGCCAGCAGCAAAAAGCGGGGGGCGGGGACCGGGGAGCTGTTTTTT CASSKKRGAGTGELFF
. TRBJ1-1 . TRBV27 TGTGCCAGCAGTTTCAGGGGTGGTACTGAAGCTTTCTTT CASSFRGGTEAFF
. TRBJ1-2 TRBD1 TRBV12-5 TGTGCTAGTGGTGGGACAGGGGGAACCTATGGCTACACCTTC CASGGTGGTYGYTF
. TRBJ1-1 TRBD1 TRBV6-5 TGTGCCAGCAGTCACCACAGGGGTCGAACTGAAGCTTTCTTT CASSHHRGRTEAFF
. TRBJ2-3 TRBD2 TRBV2 TGTGCCAGCATTATAGCGGGGGGGATAACAGATACGCAGTATTTT CASIIAGGITDTQYF
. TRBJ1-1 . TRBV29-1 TGCAGCAGTACACAGGGGAACACTGAAGCTTTCTTT CSSTQGNTEAFF
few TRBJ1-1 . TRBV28 TGTGCCAGCAGTTTTACAGGGAGCATGAACACTGAAGCTTTCTTT CASSFTGSMNTEAFF
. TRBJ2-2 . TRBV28 TGTGCCAGCAGTTTAGACGGCGGAAACGGGGAGCTGTTTTTT CASSLDGGNGELFF
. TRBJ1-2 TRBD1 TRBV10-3 TGTGCCATCAGCTCGGAACCGGGACAGGGTGACTATGGCTACACCTTC CAISSEPGQGDYGYTF
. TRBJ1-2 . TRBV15 TGTGCCACCAGCAGAGGGGGAGGCGATGGCTACACCTTC CATSRGGGDGYTF
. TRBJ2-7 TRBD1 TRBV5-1 TGCGCCAGCAGCTTGGGGCGGACAGGAACCTACGAGCAGTACTTC CASSLGRTGTYEQYF
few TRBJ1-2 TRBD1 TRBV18 TGTGCCAGCTCACCTGGACAGGACTATGGCTACACCTTC CASSPGQDYGYTF
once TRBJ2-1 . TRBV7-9 TGTGCCAGCAGCTCGGTTGCTGGGAATGAGCAGTTCTTC CASSSVAGNEQFF
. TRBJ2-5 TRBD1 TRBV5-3 TGTGCCAGAAGCGTGTACCGGGACAGGGGGCGGGAGACCCAGTACTTC CARSVYRDRGRETQYF
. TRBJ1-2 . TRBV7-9 TGTGCCAGCAGCTATCCTGACAGCTATGGCTACACCTTC CASSYPDSYGYTF
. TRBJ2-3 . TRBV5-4 TGTGCCAGCAGCTTGGGAGCGGCAGATACGCAGTATTTT CASSLGAADTQYF
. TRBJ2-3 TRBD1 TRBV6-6 TGTGCCAGCAGTGGCCGGGACAGTCACACAGATACGCAGTATTTT CASSGRDSHTDTQYF